The 29 T cell receptor beta chains in this list originate from one sample, sequenced in a study of blood T cell repertoires in COVID-19. Clones were read by immunoSEQ multiplex PCR, and TCRdb kept only the in-frame ones, dropping some. The top ten clones hold around a sixth of a sample with roughly 100,000 clones, 79% of them seen once. The sample taken for sequencing was peripheral blood. These receptors all come from a woman of 80 years or more with active or convalescent COVID-19.

This chain joins TRBV5-4 and TRBJ1-4, with D maybe TRBD1 (5 bases). Trimming pared 7 bases from V and 5 bases from J, leaving 12 bases between. The CDR3 totals 13 residues. Germline assignment: CDR1 SGHNT and CDR2 YYREEE (reference sequence). The CDR3 coding sequence is TGTGCCAGCGCCGGGACTCCGAATGAAAAACTGTTTTTT. The encoded protein is CASAGTPNEKLFF.

The chain joins TRBV12-3 or TRBV12-4 to TRBJ1-2; D unclear. The CDR3 has 12 residues. Trimming left V 3 bases short and J 6 bases short, with 8 bases between. The CDR3 is CASSFSFNGYTF. The CDR3 DNA is TGTGCCAGCAGTTTCTCTTTTAATGGCTACACCTTC.

This clone was detected only once. The gene calls are TRBV6-5 and TRBJ2-3; TRBD2 is a possible D gene (5 bases). CDR3 size: 14 residues. CDR1 and CDR2 from the germline V gene are MNHEY and SVGAGI. The V gene lost 0 bases and the J gene lost 5 bases, with 9 bases spanning the gap. The CDR3 loop reads CASSYSGGRDTQYF. The DNA of the CDR3 is TGTGCCAGCAGTTACTCAGGAGGTCGAGATACGCAGTATTTT.

V is TRBV7-3 and J is TRBJ2-3; a possible D gene is TRBD2 (5 bases). Germline CDR1 is SGHTA and CDR2 is FQGTGA. V was trimmed by 2 bases and J by 2 bases, leaving 11 bases between them. The CDR3 extends over 15 amino acids. The CDR3 spells CASSLEGLITDTQYF. In nucleotides, the CDR3 is TGTGCCAGCAGCTTAGAAGGACTTATCACAGATACGCAGTATTTT.

This chain links TRBV30 with TRBJ2-1, with a possible D match to TRBD2 (5 bases). The CDR3 sequence is 16 residues long. V lost 1 base and J lost 0, with 13 bases in between. From germline, CDR1 is GTSNPN and CDR2 SVGIG (reference sequence). CDR3 sequence reads: CAWSATRVSSYNEQFF. The DNA for the CDR3 is TGTGCCTGGAGTGCCACGCGGGTAAGCTCCTACAATGAGCAGTTCTTC.

The V call is TRBV4-3, the J call TRBJ2-1; TRBD2 agrees at 11 bases. With 4 bases clipped from V and 4 bases from J, the junction kept 6 bases outside the gene matches. Germline CDR1 LGHNA, CDR2 YSLEER. This CDR3 region has 16 residues. The CDR3 here is CASSLSGRGPYNEQFF. For the CDR3, the DNA is TGCGCCAGCAGCCTTAGCGGGAGGGGTCCGTACAATGAGCAGTTCTTC.

This clone has a handful of counts. The rearrangement uses TRBV29-1 and TRBJ2-5; 12 nucleotides align to TRBD1. This CDR3 has 14 amino acids. The germline V gene has CDR1 SQVTM and CDR2 ANQGSEA. The V and J ends lost 4 bases and 4 bases, in that order; junction bases with no gene match: 4. CDR3 sequence (DNA): TGCAGCGTTGGGTGGGACAGGGGGCGAGAGACCCAGTACTTC. Its translation is CSVGWDRGRETQYF.

The rearrangement uses TRBV10-2 and TRBJ1-2; 7 positions agree with TRBD1. Germline CDR1 WSHSY, CDR2 SAAADI. V lost 7 bases to trimming and J lost 8 bases; unmatched junction nucleotides: 7. CDR3 length: 12 amino acids. The CDR3 region is CASNPGGGGYTF. The CDR3 nucleotides read TGCGCCAGCAACCCAGGGGGAGGAGGCTACACCTTC.

The V and J genes are TRBV28 and TRBJ1-6; TRBD1 matches 7 bases. The V segment lost 2 bases and the J segment 10 bases; nucleotides outside the gene matches: 8. Germline V gene data show CDR1 as MDHEN and CDR2 as SYDVKM. The CDR3 runs to 15 residues. DNA of the CDR3: TGTGCCAGCAGTTTAGGTTCGAGGGGGCAGTCACCCCTCCACTTT. Translation: CASSLGSRGQSPLHF.

The J gene is TRBJ1-1, the V gene TRBV7-9, with D possibly being TRBD1 (6 bases). V lost 5 bases and J 1 base, leaving 14 bases between the germline ends. The length of the CDR3 is 15 residues. The germline V gene has CDR1 SEHNR and CDR2 FQNEAQ (reference sequence). The CDR3: CASSPLPTGNTEAFF. The CDR3 DNA sequence: TGTGCCAGCAGCCCCCTCCCGACAGGGAACACTGAAGCTTTCTTT.

V and J are TRBV7-6 and TRBJ2-7; 10 nucleotides align to TRBD1. In germline, CDR1 is SGHVS, CDR2 FNYEAQ. V lost 5 bases, J lost 2 bases, and 3 bases stayed unmatched. CDR3 length: 14 amino acids. CDR3 in amino acids: CASSKGQGTYEQYF. CDR3 DNA sequence: TGTGCCAGCAGCAAGGGACAGGGGACCTACGAGCAGTACTTC.

This chain uses TRBV7-2 with TRBJ2-5, with D unresolved. V was trimmed by 5 bases and J by 5 bases, leaving 9 bases between them. Germline CDR1 is SGHTA and CDR2 is FQGNSA. The CDR3 consists of 12 residues. The CDR3 coding sequence is TGTGCCAGCAGCACCCGTGCGGAGACCCAGTACTTC. It translates to CASSTRAETQYF.

This clone was seen just once. The J gene is TRBJ2-7, the V gene TRBV21-1; TRBD2, as called in the table, went unchecked against the DNA. TRBV21-1 is a known pseudogene. This CDR3 is 16 amino acids long. DNA for the CDR3: TGTGCCAGCAGCAACCGACTAGCGAGCACCTCCTACGAGCAGTACTTC. Its translation: CASSNRLASTSYEQYF.

The CDR3 sequence: CASNVQLAANNEQFF. CDR3 bases: TGTGCCAGCAACGTTCAACTAGCGGCTAACAATGAGCAGTTCTTC. The chain is built from TRBV5-4 and TRBJ2-1; 8 nucleotides line up with TRBD2. The CDR3 is made up of 15 amino acids. CDR1 and CDR2 from the germline V gene are SGHNT and YYREEE (reference sequence). The V gene end was trimmed by 6 bases and the J gene end by 5 bases; junction bases not matched to a gene: 10. Combining the CDR3 with reference TRBV5-4 and TRBJ2-1 gives the whole variable domain ETGVTQSPTHLIKTRGQQVTLRCSSQSGHNTVSWYQQALGQGPQFIFQYYREEENGRGNFPPRFSGLQFPNYSSELNVNALELDDSALYLCASNVQLAANNEQFFGPGTRLTVL.

This clone was recorded a few times. The chain has TRBV5-1 and TRBJ2-7; 12 bases agree with TRBD2. CDR1 SGHRS and CDR2 YFSETQ come from the germline V gene. V lost 7 bases to trimming and J lost 4 bases; unmatched junction nucleotides: 9. This CDR3 is 15 amino acids long. CDR3 bases: TGCGCCAGCCGACTACTAGCGGGAGGATCTTACGAGCAGTACTTC. It is translated as CASRLLAGGSYEQYF.

The chain carries TRBV5-6 and TRBJ1-2; D is possibly TRBD1 (6 bases). CDR1 and CDR2 (germline): SGHDT, YYEEEE. This CDR3 has 13 amino acids. Trimming stripped 2 bases from V and 4 bases from J, with 9 bases between. CDR3 DNA: TGTGCCAGCAGCTTACCGGACAGCTATGGCTACACCTTC. This encodes CASSLPDSYGYTF.

CDR3 DNA: TGCGCCAGCAGCTGGGGTCAAGACAGGCAATGGGACAATGAGCAGTTCTTC. It specifies CASSWGQDRQWDNEQFF. The chain couples TRBV5-1 to TRBJ2-1; tentatively, D is TRBD1 (6 bases). V was cut by 3 bases and J by 5 bases, with 21 bases left in between. CDR1 is SGHRS, CDR2 YFSETQ, per germline. The CDR3 is 17 amino acids.

CDR3 DNA: TGTGCCATCAGTGAGACCTCTAGCGGGAGCTACACCGGGGAGCTGTTTTTT. It yields the protein CAISETSSGSYTGELFF. The V gene is TRBV10-3, the J gene TRBJ2-2; 10 positions agree with TRBD2. V lost 2 bases, J lost 3 bases, and 6 bases stayed unmatched. Germline CDR1 is ENHRY and CDR2 is SYGVKD. The CDR3 runs to 17 residues.

The chain is built from TRBV18 and TRBJ1-2; the match to TRBD1 covers 8 bases. The CDR3 loop spans 15 amino acids. CDR1 KGHSH and CDR2 LQKENI come from the germline V gene. With 4 bases clipped from V and 8 bases from J, the junction kept 12 bases outside the gene matches. The CDR3 here is CASSRKTGDLSGYTF. Written as DNA, the CDR3 is TGTGCCAGCTCACGGAAGACAGGGGATCTTTCCGGCTACACCTTC.

In nucleotides, the CDR3 is TGTGCCCTCCTGGGGAGGGAGGCGAACACCGGGGAGCTGTTTTTT. The encoded protein is CALLGREANTGELFF. The chain employs TRBV21-1 and TRBJ2-2; the tabulated D call, TRBD2, remains unverified against the DNA. TRBV21-1 is designated a pseudogene. The length of the CDR3 is 15 residues.

This sequence joins TRBV2 and TRBJ2-7, with 12 bases aligning to TRBD2. This CDR3 contains 15 residues. Germline V gene data show CDR1 as SNHLY and CDR2 as FYNNEI. J gave up 0 bases and V 6 bases, and 3 bases lay outside the gene matches. CDR3 in amino acids: CASSPTSGSSYEQYF. CDR3 bases: TGTGCCAGCAGCCCGACTAGCGGGAGCTCCTACGAGCAGTACTTC.

This clone was counted at least ten times. This chain uses TRBV9 with TRBJ2-7, with 9 bases fitting TRBD2. Germline V gene lookup returns CDR1 SGDLS and CDR2 YYNGEE. The CDR3 is made up of 15 amino acids. V gave up 4 bases and J gave up 6 bases; unmatched junction bases: 11. In DNA form, the CDR3 reads TGTGCCAGCAGCACCCGGGACAGCGGGAGGAGCGAGCAGTACTTC. Protein: CASSTRDSGRSEQYF.

The gene calls are TRBV7-2 and TRBJ2-2; maybe TRBD1 (5 bases). In germline, CDR1 is SGHTA, CDR2 FQGNSA. Trimming took 4 bases from V and 0 from J, leaving 9 bases between them. The CDR3 spans 15 residues. The CDR3: CASSSRQSNTGELFF. The CDR3 DNA sequence: TGTGCCAGCAGCTCAAGACAGTCGAACACCGGGGAGCTGTTTTTT.

The chain has TRBV27 and TRBJ1-1, with D possibly being TRBD1 (6 bases). The germline V and J ends were trimmed by 6 bases and 10 bases, with 18 bases remaining between them. The CDR3 runs to 13 residues. The germline CDR1 and CDR2 sequences are MNHEY and SMNVEV (reference sequence). The DNA of the CDR3 is TGTGCCAGCAGAGAACAGACAGGTTCTTCAGCTTTCTTT. This translates into CASREQTGSSAFF.

The V gene is TRBV7-3, the J gene TRBJ2-1, with 10 bases matching TRBD2. Germline lookup yields CDR1 SGHTA and CDR2 FQGTGA. There are 16 residues in the CDR3. The junction had 13 bases not matched to a gene; V was cut back by 5 bases and J by 9 bases. CDR3 DNA: TGTGCCAGCAGCATGCTAGCGGGAGTCCATAGGAGTGAGCAGTTCTTC. This encodes CASSMLAGVHRSEQFF.

V gene TRBV5-1 combines with J gene TRBJ2-2, with D possibly TRBD1 on 6 matching bases. This CDR3 contains 16 residues. V dropped 0 bases and J dropped 4 bases, with 13 bases sitting between them. The germline CDR1 and CDR2 sequences are SGHRS and YFSETQ. The CDR3 sequence: CASSLDGIQGTGELFF. Here the CDR3 DNA reads TGCGCCAGCAGCTTGGACGGGATACAGGGCACCGGGGAGCTGTTTTTT.

This clone was observed a single time. This chain connects TRBV10-3 to TRBJ2-2, with TRBD2 identical over 9 bases. V dropped 3 bases and J dropped 4; count of bases not matched to a gene: 6. Per germline, CDR1 ENHRY and CDR2 SYGVKD. The CDR3 totals 16 residues. CDR3 sequence (DNA): TGTGCCATCAGTGACCTTAGCGGGAGCGGCACCGGGGAGCTGTTTTTT. It encodes CAISDLSGSGTGELFF.

The V and J genes are TRBV4-1 and TRBJ2-2; tentatively, D is TRBD2 (7 bases). V lost 0 bases, J lost 7 bases, and 9 bases lay in between. This CDR3 contains 14 residues. Germline CDR1 MGHRA, CDR2 YSYEKL. The CDR3 DNA reads as TGCGCCAGCAGCCAAGAAGGGGGGGGCGGGGAGCTGTTTTTT. It encodes CASSQEGGGGELFF.

The chain joins TRBV7-4 to TRBJ1-4; tentatively, D is TRBD1 (5 bases). Per germline, CDR1 SGHVT and CDR2 SQSDAQ. CDR3 length: 13 amino acids. The V gene lost 11 bases and the J gene lost 0 bases, with 10 bases spanning the gap. In DNA form, the CDR3 reads TGTGCCCGGGGGGGTGCAACTAATGAAAAACTGTTTTTT. Its translation: CARGGATNEKLFF.